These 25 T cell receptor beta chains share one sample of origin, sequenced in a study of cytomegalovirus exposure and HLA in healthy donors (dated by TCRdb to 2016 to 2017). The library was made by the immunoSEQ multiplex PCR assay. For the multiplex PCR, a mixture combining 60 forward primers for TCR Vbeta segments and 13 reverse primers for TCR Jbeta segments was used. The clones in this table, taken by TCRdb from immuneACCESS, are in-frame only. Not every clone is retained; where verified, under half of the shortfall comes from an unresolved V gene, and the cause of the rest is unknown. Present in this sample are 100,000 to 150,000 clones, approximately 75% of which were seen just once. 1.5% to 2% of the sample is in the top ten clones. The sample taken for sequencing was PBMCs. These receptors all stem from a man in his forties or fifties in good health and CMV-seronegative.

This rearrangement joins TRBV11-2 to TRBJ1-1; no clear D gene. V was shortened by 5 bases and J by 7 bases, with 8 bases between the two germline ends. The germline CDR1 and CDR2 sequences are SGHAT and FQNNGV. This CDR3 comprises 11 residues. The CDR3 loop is CASSHEYEAFF. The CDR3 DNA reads TGTGCCAGCAGCCACGAGTATGAAGCTTTCTTT.

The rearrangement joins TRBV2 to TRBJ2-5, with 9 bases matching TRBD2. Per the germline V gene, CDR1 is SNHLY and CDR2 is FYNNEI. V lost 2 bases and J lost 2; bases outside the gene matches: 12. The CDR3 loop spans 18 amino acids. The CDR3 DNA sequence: TGTGCCAGCAGTGAATCCGTAACGCGGGAGGGATATCAAGAGACCCAGTACTTC. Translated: CASSESVTREGYQETQYF.

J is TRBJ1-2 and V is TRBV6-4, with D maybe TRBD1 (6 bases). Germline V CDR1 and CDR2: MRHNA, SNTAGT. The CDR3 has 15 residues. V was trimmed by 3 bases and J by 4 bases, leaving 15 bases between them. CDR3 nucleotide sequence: TGTGCCAGCAGTGAAACAGGGCTCGAGGGCTATGGCTACACCTTC. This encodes CASSETGLEGYGYTF.

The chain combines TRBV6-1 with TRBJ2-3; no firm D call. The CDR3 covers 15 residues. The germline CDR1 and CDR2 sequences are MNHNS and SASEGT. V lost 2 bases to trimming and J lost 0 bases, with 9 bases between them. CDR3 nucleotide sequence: TGTGCCAGCAGTGAAAGAGAACAGAGCACAGATACGCAGTATTTT. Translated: CASSEREQSTDTQYF.

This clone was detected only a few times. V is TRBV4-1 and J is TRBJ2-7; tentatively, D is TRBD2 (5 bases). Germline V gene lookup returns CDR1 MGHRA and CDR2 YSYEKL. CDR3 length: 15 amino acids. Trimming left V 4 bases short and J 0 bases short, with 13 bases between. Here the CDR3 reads CASSRADSSSYEQYF. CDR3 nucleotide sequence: TGCGCCAGCAGCCGGGCGGACTCCAGCTCCTACGAGCAGTACTTC.

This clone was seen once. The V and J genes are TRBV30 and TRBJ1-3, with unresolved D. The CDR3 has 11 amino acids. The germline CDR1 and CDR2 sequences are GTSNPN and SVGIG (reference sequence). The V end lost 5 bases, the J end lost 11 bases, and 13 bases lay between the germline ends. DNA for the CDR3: TGTGCCTGGGGAGCCTTTGAGGCCATATATTTT. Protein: CAWGAFEAIYF. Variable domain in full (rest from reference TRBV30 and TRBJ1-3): SQTIHQWPATLVQPVGSPLSLECTVEGTSNPNLYWYRQAAGRGLQLLFYSVGIGQISSEVPQNLSASRPQDRQFILSSKKLLLSDSGFYLCAWGAFEAIYFGEGSWLTVV.

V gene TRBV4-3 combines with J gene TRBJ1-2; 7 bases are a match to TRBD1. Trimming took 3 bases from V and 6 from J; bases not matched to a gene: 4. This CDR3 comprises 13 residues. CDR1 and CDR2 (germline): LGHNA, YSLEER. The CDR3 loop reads CASSHTGTDGYTF. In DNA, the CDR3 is TGCGCCAGCAGCCATACCGGGACAGATGGCTACACCTTC.

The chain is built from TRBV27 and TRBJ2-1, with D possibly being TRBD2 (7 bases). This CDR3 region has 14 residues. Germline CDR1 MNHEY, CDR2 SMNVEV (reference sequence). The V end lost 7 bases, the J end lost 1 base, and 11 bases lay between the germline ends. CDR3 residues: CASIGGGSYNEQFF. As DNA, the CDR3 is TGTGCCAGCATAGGGGGGGGGTCCTACAATGAGCAGTTCTTC.

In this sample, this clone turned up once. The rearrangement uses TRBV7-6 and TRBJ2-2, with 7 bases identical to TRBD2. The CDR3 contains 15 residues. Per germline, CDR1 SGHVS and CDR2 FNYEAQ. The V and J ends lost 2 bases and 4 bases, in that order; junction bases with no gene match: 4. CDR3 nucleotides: TGTGCCAGCAGCTTACTTAGCGGGCCCACCGGGGAGCTGTTTTTT. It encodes CASSLLSGPTGELFF.

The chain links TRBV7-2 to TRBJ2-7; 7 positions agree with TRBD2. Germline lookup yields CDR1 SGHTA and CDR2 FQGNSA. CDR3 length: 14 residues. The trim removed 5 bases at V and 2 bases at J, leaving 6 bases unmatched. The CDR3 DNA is TGTGCCAGCAGCCCGAGCGGGGTTGCCTACGAGCAGTACTTC. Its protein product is CASSPSGVAYEQYF.

CDR3 DNA: TGTGCCAGCAGTTTACAGGACAGGGGGGGGGCAGATACGCAGTATTTT. It specifies CASSLQDRGGADTQYF. This sequence joins TRBV27 and TRBJ2-3; 10 nucleotides agree with TRBD1. Germline-derived CDR1 and CDR2 are MNHEY and SMNVEV (reference sequence). The CDR3 sequence is 16 residues long. Trimming took 2 bases from V and 4 from J; bases not matched to a gene: 6.

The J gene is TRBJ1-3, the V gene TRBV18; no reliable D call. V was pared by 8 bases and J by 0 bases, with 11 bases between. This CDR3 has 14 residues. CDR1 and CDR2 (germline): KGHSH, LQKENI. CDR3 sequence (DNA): TGTGCCAGCACAAAGTTCGACTCTGGAAACACCATATATTTT. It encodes CASTKFDSGNTIYF.

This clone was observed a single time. The CDR3 nucleotides read TGCAGCGTTGAAGTACTGCCAGATACGCAGTATTTT. Translation: CSVEVLPDTQYF. The chain has TRBV29-1 and TRBJ2-3; D unresolved. Trimming cost V 1 base and J 4 bases, with 6 bases left between them. Germline CDR1 SQVTM, CDR2 ANQGSEA. The CDR3 covers 12 residues.

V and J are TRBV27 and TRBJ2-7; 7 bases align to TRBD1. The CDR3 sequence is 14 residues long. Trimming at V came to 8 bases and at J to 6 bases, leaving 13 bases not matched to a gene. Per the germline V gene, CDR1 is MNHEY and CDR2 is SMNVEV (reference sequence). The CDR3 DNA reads TGTGCCAGCGGTACAGGGGTAGGGGCCCTCGAGCAGTACTTC. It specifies CASGTGVGALEQYF.

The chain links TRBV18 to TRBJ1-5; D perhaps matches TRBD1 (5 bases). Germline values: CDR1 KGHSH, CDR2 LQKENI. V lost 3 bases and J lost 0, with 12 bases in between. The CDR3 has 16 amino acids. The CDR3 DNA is TGTGCCAGCTCACCGACTGGAGGGGATAGCAATCAGCCCCAGCATTTT. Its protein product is CASSPTGGDSNQPQHF.

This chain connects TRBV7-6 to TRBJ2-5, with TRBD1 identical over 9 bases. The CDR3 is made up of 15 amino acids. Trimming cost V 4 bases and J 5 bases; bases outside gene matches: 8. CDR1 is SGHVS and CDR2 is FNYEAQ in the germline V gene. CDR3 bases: TGTGCCAGCAGCTCACTGGACAGGGGAAGGGAGACCCAGTACTTC. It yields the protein CASSSLDRGRETQYF.

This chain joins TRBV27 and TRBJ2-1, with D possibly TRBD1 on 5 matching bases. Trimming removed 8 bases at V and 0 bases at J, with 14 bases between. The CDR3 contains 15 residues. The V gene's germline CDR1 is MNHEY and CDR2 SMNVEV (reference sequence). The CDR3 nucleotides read TGTGCCAGCGGCAATCGAAGGGGCTCCTACAATGAGCAGTTCTTC. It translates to CASGNRRGSYNEQFF.

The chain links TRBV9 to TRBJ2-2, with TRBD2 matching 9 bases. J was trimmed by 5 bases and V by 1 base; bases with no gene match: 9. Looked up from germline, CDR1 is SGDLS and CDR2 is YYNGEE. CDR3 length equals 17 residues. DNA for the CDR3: TGTGCCAGCAGCGTACGCGGGCTAGCGGGATTTACCGGGGAGCTGTTTTTT. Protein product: CASSVRGLAGFTGELFF.

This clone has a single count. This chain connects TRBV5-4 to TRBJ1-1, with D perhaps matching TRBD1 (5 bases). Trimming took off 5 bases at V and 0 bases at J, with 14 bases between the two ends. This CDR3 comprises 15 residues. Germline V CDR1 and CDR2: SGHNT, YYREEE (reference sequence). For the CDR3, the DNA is TGTGCCAGCAGATCGGGGGTGGGGCTGAACACTGAAGCTTTCTTT. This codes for CASRSGVGLNTEAFF.

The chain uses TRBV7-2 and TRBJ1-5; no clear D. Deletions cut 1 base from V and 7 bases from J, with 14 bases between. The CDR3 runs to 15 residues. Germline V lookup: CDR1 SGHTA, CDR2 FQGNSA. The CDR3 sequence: CASSLVGGYGQPQHF. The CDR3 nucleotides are TGTGCCAGCAGCTTAGTGGGAGGGTACGGCCAGCCCCAGCATTTT.

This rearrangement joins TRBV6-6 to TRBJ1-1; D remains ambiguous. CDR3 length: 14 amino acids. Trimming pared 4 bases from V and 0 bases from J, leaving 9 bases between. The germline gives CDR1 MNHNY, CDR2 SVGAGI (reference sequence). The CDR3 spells CASSWGGMNTEAFF. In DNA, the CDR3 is TGTGCCAGCAGTTGGGGAGGAATGAACACTGAAGCTTTCTTT.

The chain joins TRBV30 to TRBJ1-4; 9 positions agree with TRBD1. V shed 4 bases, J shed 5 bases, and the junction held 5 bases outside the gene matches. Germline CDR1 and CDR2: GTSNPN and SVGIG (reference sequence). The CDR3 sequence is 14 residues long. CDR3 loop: CAWMRGQGNEKLFF. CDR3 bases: TGTGCCTGGATGAGGGGACAGGGAAATGAAAAACTGTTTTTT.

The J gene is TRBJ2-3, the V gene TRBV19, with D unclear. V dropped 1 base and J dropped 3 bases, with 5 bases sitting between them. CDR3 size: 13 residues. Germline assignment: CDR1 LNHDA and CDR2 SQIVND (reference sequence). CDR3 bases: TGTGCCAGTAGTATAGCCATTACAGATACGCAGTATTTT. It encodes CASSIAITDTQYF.

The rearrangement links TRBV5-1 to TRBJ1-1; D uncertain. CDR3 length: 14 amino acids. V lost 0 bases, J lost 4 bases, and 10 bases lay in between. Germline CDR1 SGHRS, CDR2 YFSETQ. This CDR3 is CASSLDWGGTEAFF. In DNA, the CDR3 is TGCGCCAGCAGCTTGGACTGGGGAGGCACTGAAGCTTTCTTT.

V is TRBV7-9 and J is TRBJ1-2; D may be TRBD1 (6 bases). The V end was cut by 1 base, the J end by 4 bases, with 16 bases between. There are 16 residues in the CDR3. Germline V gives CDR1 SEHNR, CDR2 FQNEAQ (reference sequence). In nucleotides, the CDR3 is TGTGCCAGCAGCTTAGGACCTCGTGGGGGCGGCTATGGCTACACCTTC. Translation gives CASSLGPRGGGYGYTF.